This is a list of T cell receptor beta chains from one sample in a study of T cell responses to AZD1222 COVID-19 vaccine. Sequencing was performed with immunoSEQ multiplex PCR; in TCRdb, only in-frame clones are kept and a portion is missing. The sample lists approximately 200,000 clones, 90% to 95% seen once, with around 3.7% in the top ten. The input for sequencing was peripheral blood, taken 28 days after the second AZD1222 dose. Receptor source: an adult who received the AZD1222 COVID-19 vaccine. The CDR3 runs from the conserved cysteine through the conserved F or W. A D gene is named only where the DNA matches it firmly. Size values are once, few and many counts, or a class for expanded clones, and some rows have none.

j_gene,d_gene,v_gene,abundance,CDR3nt,CDR3aa
TRBJ1-6,NA,TRBV27,NA,TGTGCCAGCGGTTGGAATTCACCCCTCCACTTT,CASGWNSPLHF
TRBJ1-4,NA,TRBV14,once,TGTGCCAGCAGTCGCCGGGCCCCGGGCGAAAAACTGTTTTTT,CASSRRAPGEKLFF
TRBJ2-3,TRBD2,TRBV2,NA,TGTGCCAGCAGGTCCACTAGCGGCCACACAGATACGCAGTATTTT,CASRSTSGHTDTQYF
TRBJ1-2,TRBD1,TRBV24-1,NA,TGTGCCACCAGTGAGGGGACAGAACCTTATGGCTACACCTTC,CATSEGTEPYGYTF
TRBJ1-1,TRBD1,TRBV20-1,NA,TGCAGTGCTAGTAAAGGGGGCTTAACTGAAGCTTTCTTT,CSASKGGLTEAFF
TRBJ2-1,TRBD2,TRBV5-1,NA,TGCGCCAGCAGCAAGGGACTAGCGGGAGCCGGGAGCTCCTACAATGAGCAGTTCTTC,CASSKGLAGAGSSYNEQFF
TRBJ1-1,TRBD1,TRBV19,once,TGTGCCAGTAGTACTCTCCGGACAGGGGAGGCTTTCTTT,CASSTLRTGEAFF
TRBJ1-1,NA,TRBV18,few,TGTGCCAGCTCACCACCGAGCGGGCTCACTGAAGCTTTCTTT,CASSPPSGLTEAFF
TRBJ1-5,NA,TRBV12-3/TRBV12-4,NA,TGTGCCAGCAGTTTTTATAGCAATCAGCCCCAGCATTTT,CASSFYSNQPQHF
TRBJ1-1,TRBD1,TRBV25-1,NA,TGTGCCAGCAGGACAGGGGGCCTGAACACTGAAGCTTTCTTT,CASRTGGLNTEAFF
TRBJ2-2,NA,TRBV10-1,NA,TGCGCCAGCGGGATCGCGAACACCGGGGAGCTGTTTTTT,CASGIANTGELFF
TRBJ2-5,NA,TRBV9,NA,TGTGCCAGCAGCGTAGGAGGGACGGGGTATCTAGAGACCCAGTACTTC,CASSVGGTGYLETQYF
TRBJ2-7,NA,TRBV4-1,NA,TGCGCCAGCAGCCAAGATCACAAGGCCGCCTACGAGCAGTACTTC,CASSQDHKAAYEQYF
TRBJ2-3,NA,TRBV6-5,NA,TGTGCCAGCAGTTACTCGGACAGAAACACAGATACGCAGTATTTT,CASSYSDRNTDTQYF
TRBJ1-5,NA,TRBV19,once,TGTGCCAGTAGTATAGATCGGGGCAGACTAGATAGCAATCAGCCCCAGCATTTT,CASSIDRGRLDSNQPQHF
TRBJ1-1,NA,TRBV6-5,NA,TGTGCCAGCTGGCCGGGTTTGAACACTGAAGCTTTCTTT,CASWPGLNTEAFF
TRBJ2-1,NA,TRBV18,NA,TGTGCCAGCTCACCCCCGTCAAGGAGCCACCTAGGCAATGAGCAGTTCTTC,CASSPPSRSHLGNEQFF
TRBJ2-3,TRBD2,TRBV24-1,NA,TGTGCCACCAGTGATTTTAGTAGCGGGAGGGCCACAGATACGCAGTATTTT,CATSDFSSGRATDTQYF
TRBJ1-1,TRBD1,TRBV3-1/TRBV3-2,NA,TGTGCCAGCAGCCGCAGACAGGGGGCCCCTGAAGCTTTCTTT,CASSRRQGAPEAFF
TRBJ2-7,TRBD2,TRBV18,NA,TGTGCCAGCTCACCACCCGGGGGGGAGCAGTACTTC,CASSPPGGEQYF
TRBJ2-3,NA,TRBV11-2,NA,TGTGCCAGCAGCCGCTCCCGGTGGGGTACGCAGTATTTT,CASSRSRWGTQYF
TRBJ2-2,NA,TRBV11-3,NA,TGTGCCAGCATGGGGGAGAACACCGGGGAGCTGTTTTTT,CASMGENTGELFF
TRBJ2-1,NA,TRBV5-1,NA,TGCGCCAGCAGCCCGGGACGGTATTACAATGAGCAGTTCTTC,CASSPGRYYNEQFF
TRBJ2-7,TRBD2,TRBV19,NA,TGTGCCAGTAGTATAGGGGAGACTAGCGGGTTCCTAAGGGAGCAGTACTTC,CASSIGETSGFLREQYF
TRBJ2-2,NA,TRBV19,NA,TGTGCCAGTAGTGACAGGGGAGGGTACGGGGAGCTGTTTTTT,CASSDRGGYGELFF
TRBJ2-1,TRBD2,TRBV18,NA,TGTGCCAGCTCAAGTCTAGCGGGGAACAATGAGCAGTTCTTC,CASSSLAGNNEQFF
TRBJ1-2,TRBD1,TRBV28,NA,TGTGCCACTTCGCGAGACAGGGCCTATGGCTACACCTTC,CATSRDRAYGYTF